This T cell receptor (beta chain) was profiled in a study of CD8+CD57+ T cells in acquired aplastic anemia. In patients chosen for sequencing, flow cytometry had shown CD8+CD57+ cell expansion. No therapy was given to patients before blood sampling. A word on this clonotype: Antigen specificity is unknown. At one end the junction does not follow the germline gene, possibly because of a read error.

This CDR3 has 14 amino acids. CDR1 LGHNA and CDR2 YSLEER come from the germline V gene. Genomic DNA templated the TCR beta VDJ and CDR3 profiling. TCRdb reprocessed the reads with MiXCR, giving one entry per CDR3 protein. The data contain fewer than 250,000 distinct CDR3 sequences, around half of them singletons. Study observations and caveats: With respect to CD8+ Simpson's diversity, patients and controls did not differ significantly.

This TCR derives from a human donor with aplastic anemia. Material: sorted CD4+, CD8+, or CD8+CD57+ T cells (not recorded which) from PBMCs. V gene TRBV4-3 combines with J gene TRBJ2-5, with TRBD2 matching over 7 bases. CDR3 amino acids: CAGSQDWGGETQYF. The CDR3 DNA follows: TGCGCCGGCAGCCAAGACTGGGGGGGGGAGACCCAGTACTTC.